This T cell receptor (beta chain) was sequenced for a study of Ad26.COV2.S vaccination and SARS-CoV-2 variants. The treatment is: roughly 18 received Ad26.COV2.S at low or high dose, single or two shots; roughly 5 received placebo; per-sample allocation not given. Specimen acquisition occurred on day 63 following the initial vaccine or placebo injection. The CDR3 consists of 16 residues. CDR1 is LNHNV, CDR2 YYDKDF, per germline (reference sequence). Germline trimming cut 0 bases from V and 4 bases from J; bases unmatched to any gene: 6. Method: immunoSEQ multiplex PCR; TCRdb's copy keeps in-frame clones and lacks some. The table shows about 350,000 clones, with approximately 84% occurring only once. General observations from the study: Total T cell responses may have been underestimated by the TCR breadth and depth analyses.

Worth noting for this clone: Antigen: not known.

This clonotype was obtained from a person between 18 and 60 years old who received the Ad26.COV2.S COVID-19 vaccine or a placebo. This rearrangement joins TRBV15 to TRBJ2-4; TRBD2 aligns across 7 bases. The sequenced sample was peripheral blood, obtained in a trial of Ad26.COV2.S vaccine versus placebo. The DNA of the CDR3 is TGTGCCACCAGCAGAGAATCCACTAGCGTGAAAAACATTCAGTACTTC. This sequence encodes CATSRESTSVKNIQYF.